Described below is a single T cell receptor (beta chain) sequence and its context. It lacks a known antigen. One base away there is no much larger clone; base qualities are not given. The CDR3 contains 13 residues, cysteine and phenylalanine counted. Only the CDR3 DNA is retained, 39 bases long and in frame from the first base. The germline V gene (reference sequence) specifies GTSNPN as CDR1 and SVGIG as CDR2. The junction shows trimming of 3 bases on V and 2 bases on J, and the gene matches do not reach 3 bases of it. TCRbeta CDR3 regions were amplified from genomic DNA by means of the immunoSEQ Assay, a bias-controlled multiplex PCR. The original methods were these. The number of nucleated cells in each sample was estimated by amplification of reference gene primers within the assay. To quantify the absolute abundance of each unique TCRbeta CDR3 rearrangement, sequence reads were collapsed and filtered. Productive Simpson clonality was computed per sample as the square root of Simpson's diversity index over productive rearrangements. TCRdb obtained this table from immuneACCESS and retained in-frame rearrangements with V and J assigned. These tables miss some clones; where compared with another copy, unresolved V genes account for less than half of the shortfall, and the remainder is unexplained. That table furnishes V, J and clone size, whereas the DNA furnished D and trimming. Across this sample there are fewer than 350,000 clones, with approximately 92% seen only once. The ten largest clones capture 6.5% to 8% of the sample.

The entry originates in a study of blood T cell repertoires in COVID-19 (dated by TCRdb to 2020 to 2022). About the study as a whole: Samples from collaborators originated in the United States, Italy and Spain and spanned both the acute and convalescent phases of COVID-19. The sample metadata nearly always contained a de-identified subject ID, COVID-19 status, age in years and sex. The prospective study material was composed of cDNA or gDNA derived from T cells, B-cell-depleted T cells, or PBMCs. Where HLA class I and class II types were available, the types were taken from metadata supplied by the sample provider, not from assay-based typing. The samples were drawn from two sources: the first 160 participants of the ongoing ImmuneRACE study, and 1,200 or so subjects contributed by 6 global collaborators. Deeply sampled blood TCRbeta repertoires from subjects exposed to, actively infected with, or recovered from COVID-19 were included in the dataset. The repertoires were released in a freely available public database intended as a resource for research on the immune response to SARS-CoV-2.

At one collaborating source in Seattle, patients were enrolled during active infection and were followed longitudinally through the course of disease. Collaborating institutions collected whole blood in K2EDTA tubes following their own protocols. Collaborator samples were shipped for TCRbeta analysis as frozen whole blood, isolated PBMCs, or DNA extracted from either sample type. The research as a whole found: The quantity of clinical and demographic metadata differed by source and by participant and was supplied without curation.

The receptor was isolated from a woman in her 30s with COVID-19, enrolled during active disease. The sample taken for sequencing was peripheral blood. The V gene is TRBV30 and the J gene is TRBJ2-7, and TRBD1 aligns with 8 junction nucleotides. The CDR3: CAWRGTGTYEQYF. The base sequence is TGTGCCTGGAGAGGGACAGGTACCTACGAGCAGTACTTC. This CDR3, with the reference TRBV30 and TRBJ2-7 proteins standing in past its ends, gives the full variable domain SQTIHQWPATLVQPVGSPLSLECTVEGTSNPNLYWYRQAAGRGLQLLFYSVGIGQISSEVPQNLSASRPQDRQFILSSKKLLLSDSGFYLCAWRGTGTYEQYFGPGTRLTVT.